The present entry profiles one TCR beta chain with its context. Its cognate antigen is unknown. This CDR3 region has 15 residues. Germline assignment: CDR1 MGHRA and CDR2 YSYEKL. V lost 0 bases to trimming and J lost 0 bases, with 8 bases between them. These data originate in a study of T cell responses to AZD1222 COVID-19 vaccine. Here immunoSEQ multiplex PCR was the method, and the copy in TCRdb shows in-frame clones only, minus some. The table shows about 88,000 clones, with 90% to 95% occurring only once. Study-wide findings and caveats: Vaccine-associated CD4 TCRs spanned spike, dominant at 160-218 and 743-854.

This chain links TRBV4-1 with TRBJ1-1; D remains unclear. Sequencing used peripheral blood, obtained on day 0 of AZD1222 vaccination. This clonotype was sampled from an adult in good health. CDR3 loop: CASSQEVALNTEAFF. In DNA form, the CDR3 reads TGCGCCAGCAGCCAAGAAGTGGCCCTGAACACTGAAGCTTTCTTT.